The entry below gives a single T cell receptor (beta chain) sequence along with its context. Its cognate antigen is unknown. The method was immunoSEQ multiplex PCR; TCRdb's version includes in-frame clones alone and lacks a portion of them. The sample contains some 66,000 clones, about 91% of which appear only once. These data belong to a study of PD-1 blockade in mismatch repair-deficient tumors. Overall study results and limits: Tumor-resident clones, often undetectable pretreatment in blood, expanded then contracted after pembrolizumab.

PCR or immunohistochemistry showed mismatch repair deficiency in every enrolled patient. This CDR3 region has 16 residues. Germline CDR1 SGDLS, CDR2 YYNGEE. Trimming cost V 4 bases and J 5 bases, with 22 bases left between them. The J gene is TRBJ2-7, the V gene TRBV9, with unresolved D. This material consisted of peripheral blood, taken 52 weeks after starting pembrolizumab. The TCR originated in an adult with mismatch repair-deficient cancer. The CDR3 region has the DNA TGTGCCAGCAGCACTTTAGAAAGGGCCGGTTGGGACGAGCAGTACTTC. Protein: CASSTLERAGWDEQYF.